The rows below give T cell receptor beta chains drawn from one sample of a study of blood T cells in healthy people across ages. In TCRdb, the 5' RACE reads were re-called with MiXCR into one record per CDR3 protein. The sample shows about 1.6 million distinct CDR3 sequences, about 35% of them seen only once. Sequenced material: blood. Receptors were obtained from a woman aged 30 to 39 in good health. The CDR3 runs from the conserved cysteine through the conserved F or W. The D gene is left open where the match is weak. For some rows the clone size is stated as once, few or many, or as a class when expanded; others skip it.

>TRBV5-1|.|.|TRBJ2-5
TGCGCCAGCTCCTCCGGGACCCCATGGGGAGAGACCCAGTACTTC
CASSSGTPWGETQYF
>TRBV28|.|.|TRBJ2-3
TGTGCCAGCAGTTTATGGGCCGGGCTAACAGATACGCAGTATTTT
CASSLWAGLTDTQYF
>TRBV27|few|TRBD2|TRBJ2-5
TGTGCCAGCAGTCAGGGACTAGCGGGGTCGGGAGAAGAGACCCAGTACTTC
CASSQGLAGSGEETQYF
>TRBV15|few|TRBD2|TRBJ2-3
TGTGCCACCAGCAGAGTGGTAGCGGGAGAGGATACGCAGTATTTT
CATSRVVAGEDTQYF
>TRBV2|.|TRBD1|TRBJ2-3
TGTGCCAGCAGTCGAAGCGACAGGGCCCGCACAGATACGCAGTATTTT
CASSRSDRARTDTQYF
>TRBV20-1|few|TRBD2|TRBJ2-1
TGCAGTGCCTACTCGACCACTAGCGGGAGGGTCAATGAGCAGTTCTTC
CSAYSTTSGRVNEQFF
>TRBV25-1|.|.|TRBJ1-1
TGTGCCAGCAGTGTTTTCGAGGCCAGGGCTGGGAATGAAGCTTTCTTT
CASSVFEARAGNEAFF
>TRBV2|.|.|TRBJ2-7
TGTGCCAGCACTGGAAGGGGCGGCCGGGTGGACGAGCAGTACTTC
CASTGRGGRVDEQYF
>TRBV30|.|.|TRBJ2-1
TGTGCCTGGAGGGGACCGGGATACCCCTACAATGAGCAGTTCTTC
CAWRGPGYPYNEQFF
>TRBV27|.|TRBD1|TRBJ2-7
TGTGCCAGCAGTCCCTTAGGACAGGGGGCTAACGGTCCCTACGAGCAGTACTTC
CASSPLGQGANGPYEQYF
>TRBV2|few|TRBD2|TRBJ2-1
TGTGCCAGCAATATCCTAGCGGGAGATTCGGAGCAGTTCTTC
CASNILAGDSEQFF
>TRBV6-1|.|TRBD1|TRBJ1-1
TGTGCCAGCAGTGAACGAAGTGGAGCCTACAGGGGCGGATCTGAAGCTTTCTTT
CASSERSGAYRGGSEAFF
>TRBV18|once|.|TRBJ2-7
TGTGCCAGCTCAGACTCCGGAACAGCCCCGTACGAGCAGTACTTC
CASSDSGTAPYEQYF
>TRBV7-2|.|.|TRBJ1-1
TGTGCCAGCAGCGGACAACCTCGCACTGAAGCTTTCTTT
CASSGQPRTEAFF
>TRBV7-6|.|TRBD2|TRBJ2-3
TGTGCCAGCACTCTGGGGCTAGCGGGAGTACTAACAGATACGCAGTATTTT
CASTLGLAGVLTDTQYF
>TRBV13|.|.|TRBJ2-7
TGTGCCAGCAGCTTATCGGGGGGCAGGAAAGCCTCCTACGAGCAGTACTTC
CASSLSGGRKASYEQYF
>TRBV20-1|.|.|TRBJ1-1
TGCAGTGCTAGATCTAATACAGGGTTAACTGAAGCTTTCTTT
CSARSNTGLTEAFF
>TRBV20-1|.|TRBD1|TRBJ1-5
TGCAGTGCTAGGGGGAGGACAGGAGTAGGCAATCAGCCCCAGCATTTT
CSARGRTGVGNQPQHF
>TRBV7-6|.|.|TRBJ2-7
TGTGCCAGCAGCTTAGAAGGGGGTTTCAACGAGCAGTACTTC
CASSLEGGFNEQYF
>TRBV27|few|.|TRBJ1-1
TGTGCCAGCAGACTTGAGGGGGGGAACACTGAAGCTTTCTTT
CASRLEGGNTEAFF
>TRBV10-3|.|.|TRBJ2-1
TGTGCCATCAGTGAAAACGATGAGCAGTTCTTC
CAISENDEQFF
>TRBV12-3/TRBV12-4|.|.|TRBJ1-3
TGTGCCAGCAGTTTGACGGGCGGCACCAGATATTTT
CASSLTGGTRYF
>TRBV4-2|many|TRBD2|TRBJ2-3
TGTGCCAGCAGCCAAGTGAGCGGGGGGATGAATACGCAGTATTTT
CASSQVSGGMNTQYF
>TRBV5-4|.|TRBD1|TRBJ1-2
TGTGCCAGCAGCTTCCTACCGGGACAGGGAGATGGCTACACCTTC
CASSFLPGQGDGYTF
>TRBV20-1|.|TRBD2|TRBJ2-1
TGCAGTGCTAGAGCCGGCGGGACTAGCGGGTACAATGAGCAGTTCTTC
CSARAGGTSGYNEQFF
>TRBV2|.|.|TRBJ2-1
TGTGCCAGCAGAGGGACCTTGAGCGGCTCCTACAATGAGCAGTTCTTC
CASRGTLSGSYNEQFF
>TRBV3-1|.|.|TRBJ1-2
TGTGCCAGCAGCCAAGATATCAACAAGGACTATGGCTACACCTTC
CASSQDINKDYGYTF
>TRBV12-3/TRBV12-4|few|.|TRBJ2-5
TGTGCCAGCAGGTCGAGCGGAGTACAAGAGACCCAGTACTTC
CASRSSGVQETQYF
>TRBV4-1|.|TRBD2|TRBJ2-1
TGCGCCAGCAGCCCGAAGTCACTAGCGGGAGTCTACAATGAGCGGTTCTTC
CASSPKSLAGVYNERFF
>TRBV7-3|few|TRBD2|TRBJ2-1
TGTGCCAGCAGCATCACTAGCGGGGTGGCGCAGTTCTTC
CASSITSGVAQFF
>TRBV6-5|.|TRBD1|TRBJ2-7
TGTGCCAGCAGGGACAGGGCCAACGAGCAGTACTTC
CASRDRANEQYF
>TRBV7-2|.|TRBD2|TRBJ2-5
TGTGCCAGCAGCTTAGATTTACGGGGGGGCCAAGAGACCCAGTACTTC
CASSLDLRGGQETQYF
>TRBV27|.|.|TRBJ2-7
TGTGCCAGCAGTGTACAGGGTCTTGGTGGCTACGAGCAGTACTTC
CASSVQGLGGYEQYF
>TRBV5-1|.|.|TRBJ1-5
TGCGCCAGCAGCATGGACAGTCCCAATCAGCCCCAGCATTTT
CASSMDSPNQPQHF
>TRBV12-3/TRBV12-4|few|.|TRBJ1-6
TGTGCCAGCAGTTTCACCCCGGGACCCACGAGGGGATCACCCCTCCACTTT
CASSFTPGPTRGSPLHF
>TRBV6-1|.|.|TRBJ2-7
TGTGTCAGCAGTGCCTACAGCATCGAGCAGTACTTC
CVSSAYSIEQYF
>TRBV20-1|.|.|TRBJ1-5
TGCAGTGCTAGCTGGACGGTCAATCAGCCCCAGCATTTT
CSASWTVNQPQHF
>TRBV20-1|.|TRBD1|TRBJ1-1
TGCAGTGCTAGAGATCCGGGGACAGGATGGACTGAAGCTTTCTTT
CSARDPGTGWTEAFF
>TRBV7-3|once|TRBD2|TRBJ2-3
TGTGCCAGCAGCTCTTTTAGCGGGGGCCTGGGAGATACGCAGTATTTT
CASSSFSGGLGDTQYF
>TRBV12-5|.|.|TRBJ2-7
TGTGCTAGTGGTTTGGTAGTTGCAGGACAGCACTACGAGCAGTACTTC
CASGLVVAGQHYEQYF
>TRBV7-6|many|.|TRBJ1-1
TGTGCCAGCAGCTCCACCCCGCTGCGACGGGAGATTACTGAAGCTTTCTTT
CASSSTPLRREITEAFF
>TRBV7-6|few|TRBD2|TRBJ2-1
TGTGCCAGCAGGCCGGCGAGCGGGGCTGGCAATGAGCAGTTCTTC
CASRPASGAGNEQFF
>TRBV4-1|.|TRBD2|TRBJ2-3
TGCGCCAGCAGCCCGGGGGGTGCGGGATACACAGATACGCAGTATTTT
CASSPGGAGYTDTQYF
>TRBV6-1|.|TRBD2|TRBJ2-5
TGTGCCAGCAGGAAAGGACTAGCGCGGAGCCAAGAGACCCAGTACTTC
CASRKGLARSQETQYF
>TRBV16|few|TRBD2|TRBJ2-1
TGTGCCAGCAGCCAAAGCGGGGGGGCCTACAATGAGCAGTTCTTC
CASSQSGGAYNEQFF
>TRBV20-1|.|TRBD2|TRBJ2-7
TGCAGTGCAATCGGGACTAGCGGGACTACCTACGAGCAGTACTTC
CSAIGTSGTTYEQYF
>TRBV4-1|few|TRBD2|TRBJ2-1
TGCGCCAGCAGCCATCTAGCGGGGTGGGAGCAGTTCTTC
CASSHLAGWEQFF
>TRBV20-1|few|TRBD2|TRBJ2-1
TGCAGTGCTAGAGATCGCCTTAGCGGGAGCTATGAGCAGTTCTTC
CSARDRLSGSYEQFF
>TRBV20-1|.|.|TRBJ2-7
TGCAGTGCTATAGAGTCTAGCGAGGGCCCCTACGAGCAGTACTTC
CSAIESSEGPYEQYF
>TRBV20-1|few|.|TRBJ1-1
TGCAGTGCTAACAGTGAGTGGAGGAACACTGAAGCTTTCTTT
CSANSEWRNTEAFF
>TRBV6-4|many|.|TRBJ2-3
TGTGCCAGCAGTGAAGGCTCCCTCCATACGCAGTATTTT
CASSEGSLHTQYF
>TRBV20-1|.|TRBD1|TRBJ2-7
TGCAGTGCTAGACCCCTCGGACAGGGGTGGGAGCAGTACTTC
CSARPLGQGWEQYF
>TRBV20-1|.|.|TRBJ1-6
TGCAGTGCTCCGGGTGGGCAGGGGAATTCACCCCTCCACTTT
CSAPGGQGNSPLHF
>TRBV3-1|.|TRBD1|TRBJ1-5
TGTGCCAGCAGTCCCGGGACAGGGGATGATCAGCCCCAGCATTTT
CASSPGTGDDQPQHF